These 5 T cell receptor beta chains share one sample of origin, sequenced in a study of regulatory T cells in long-lasting Graves disease. CDR3 regions were amplified by Arm-PCR using iRepertoire HTBI primers to build TCR beta libraries. TCRdb reprocessed the multiplex PCR reads with MiXCR, giving one entry per CDR3 protein. Among around 320,000 distinct CDR3 sequences listed, 16% were seen once. Time point here: newly diagnosed GD, antithyroid drugs for less than 3 months. From RNA extracted from PBMCs, the TCR library was made. The same data also went into a second study, on T cells in Graves' hyperthyroidism and ophthalmopathy.

Sequenced here: peripheral blood mononuclear cells (PBMCs), sampled at new diagnosis, from a patient treated with antithyroid drugs. The origin of the receptors is a middle-aged man with Graves disease.

This rearrangement joins TRBV29-1 to TRBJ1-2, with a weak D call TRBD1 (6 bases). V lost 6 bases to trimming and J lost 4 bases, with 12 bases between them. Per the germline V gene, CDR1 is SQVTM and CDR2 is ANQGSEA. This CDR3 is 12 amino acids long. The DNA for the CDR3 is TGCAGCGTACCTACAGGGTCCTATGGCTACACCTTC. Translated: CSVPTGSYGYTF.

In its sample, this clonotype was seen many times. The chain links TRBV12-3 or TRBV12-4 to TRBJ1-5; perhaps TRBD1 as D (6 bases). Trimming stripped 0 bases from V and 7 bases from J, with 19 bases between. This CDR3 comprises 17 residues. Written as DNA, the CDR3 is TGTGCCAGCAGTTTAGCGCTAAACCCGGGGGCTGGGCAGCCCCAGCATTTT. This encodes CASSLALNPGAGQPQHF.

This clonotype was observed at least ten times. The rearrangement uses TRBV7-2 and TRBJ2-5; 9 bases agree with TRBD1. The length of the CDR3 is 17 residues. CDR1 and CDR2 (germline): SGHTA, FQGNSA. The trim removed 5 bases at V and 2 bases at J, leaving 12 bases unmatched. This CDR3 reads CASSPRGGQGTQETQYF. CDR3 coding DNA: TGTGCCAGCAGCCCTAGAGGGGGACAGGGAACACAAGAGACCCAGTACTTC.

This clonotype was counted many times. The CDR3 is CASSLTSQASTDTQYF. The CDR3 DNA sequence: TGTGCCAGCAGCTTGACTAGCCAGGCGAGCACAGATACGCAGTATTTT. The chain uses TRBV5-8 and TRBJ2-3; the D gene is possibly TRBD2 (6 bases). Germline V gene data show CDR1 as SGHTS and CDR2 as YDEGEE. V gave up 1 base and J gave up 0 bases, with 12 bases separating them. CDR3 length: 16 amino acids.

This clonotype has at least ten counts. The chain is built from TRBV27 and TRBJ1-2; TRBD1 matches 7 bases. Germline V gene data show CDR1 as MNHEY and CDR2 as SMNVEV (reference sequence). The V segment lost 1 base and the J segment 8 bases; nucleotides outside the gene matches: 4. This CDR3 has 13 amino acids. Here the CDR3 reads CASSLFPGGGYTF. The CDR3 DNA is TGTGCCAGCAGTTTATTTCCAGGGGGGGGCTACACCTTC.